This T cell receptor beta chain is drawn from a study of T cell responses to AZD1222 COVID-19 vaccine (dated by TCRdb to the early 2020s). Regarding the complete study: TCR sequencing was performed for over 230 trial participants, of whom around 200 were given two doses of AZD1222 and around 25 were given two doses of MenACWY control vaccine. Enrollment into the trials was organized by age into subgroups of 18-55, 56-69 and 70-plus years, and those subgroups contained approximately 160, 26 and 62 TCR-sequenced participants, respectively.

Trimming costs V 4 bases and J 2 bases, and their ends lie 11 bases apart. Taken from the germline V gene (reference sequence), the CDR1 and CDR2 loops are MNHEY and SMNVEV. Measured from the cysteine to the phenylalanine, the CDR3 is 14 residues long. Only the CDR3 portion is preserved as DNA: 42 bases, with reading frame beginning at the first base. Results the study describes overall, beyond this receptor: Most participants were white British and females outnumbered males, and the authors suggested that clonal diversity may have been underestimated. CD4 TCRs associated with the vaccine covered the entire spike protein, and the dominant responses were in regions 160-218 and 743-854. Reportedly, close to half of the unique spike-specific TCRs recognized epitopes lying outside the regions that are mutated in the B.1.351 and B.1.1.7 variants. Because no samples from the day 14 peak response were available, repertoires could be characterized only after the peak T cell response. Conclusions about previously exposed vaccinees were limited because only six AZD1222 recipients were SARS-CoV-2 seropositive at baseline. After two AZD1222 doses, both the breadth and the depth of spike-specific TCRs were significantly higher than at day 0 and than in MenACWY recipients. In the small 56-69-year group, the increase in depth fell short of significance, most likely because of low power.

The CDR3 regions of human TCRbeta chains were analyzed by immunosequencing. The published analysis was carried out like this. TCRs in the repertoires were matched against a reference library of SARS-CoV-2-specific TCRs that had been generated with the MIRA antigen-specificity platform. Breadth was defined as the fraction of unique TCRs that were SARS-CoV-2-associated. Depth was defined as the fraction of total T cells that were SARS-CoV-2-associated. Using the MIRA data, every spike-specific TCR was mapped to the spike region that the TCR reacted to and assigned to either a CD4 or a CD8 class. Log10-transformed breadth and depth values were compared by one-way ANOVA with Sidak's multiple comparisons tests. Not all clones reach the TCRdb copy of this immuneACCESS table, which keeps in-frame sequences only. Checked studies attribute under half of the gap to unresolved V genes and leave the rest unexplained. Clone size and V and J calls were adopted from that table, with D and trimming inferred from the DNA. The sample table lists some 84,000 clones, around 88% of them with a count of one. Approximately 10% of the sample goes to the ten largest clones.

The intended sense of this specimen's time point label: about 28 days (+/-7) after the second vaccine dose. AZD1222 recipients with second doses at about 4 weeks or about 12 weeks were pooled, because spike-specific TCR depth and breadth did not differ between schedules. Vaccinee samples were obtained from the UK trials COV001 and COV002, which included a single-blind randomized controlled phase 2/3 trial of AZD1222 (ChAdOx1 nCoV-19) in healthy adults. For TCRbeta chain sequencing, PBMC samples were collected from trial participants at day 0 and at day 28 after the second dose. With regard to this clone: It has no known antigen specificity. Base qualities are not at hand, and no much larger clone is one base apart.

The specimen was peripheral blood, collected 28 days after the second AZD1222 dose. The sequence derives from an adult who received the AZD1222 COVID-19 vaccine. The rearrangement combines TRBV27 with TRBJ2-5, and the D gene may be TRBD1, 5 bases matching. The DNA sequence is TGTGCCAGCAGTTCGGACACCGGTCAAGAGACCCAGTACTTC. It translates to CASSSDTGQETQYF.